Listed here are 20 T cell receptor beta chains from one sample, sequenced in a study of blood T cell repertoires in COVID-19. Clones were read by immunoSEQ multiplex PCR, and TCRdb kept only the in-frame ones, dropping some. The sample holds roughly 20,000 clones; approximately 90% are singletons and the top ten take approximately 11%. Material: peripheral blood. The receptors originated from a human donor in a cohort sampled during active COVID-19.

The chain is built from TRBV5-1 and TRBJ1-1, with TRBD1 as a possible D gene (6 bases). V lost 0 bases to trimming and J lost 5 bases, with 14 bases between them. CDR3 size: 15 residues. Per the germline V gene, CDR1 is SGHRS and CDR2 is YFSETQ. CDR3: CASSLEQTRGTEAFF. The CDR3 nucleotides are TGCGCCAGCAGCTTGGAACAGACGAGGGGGACTGAAGCTTTCTTT.

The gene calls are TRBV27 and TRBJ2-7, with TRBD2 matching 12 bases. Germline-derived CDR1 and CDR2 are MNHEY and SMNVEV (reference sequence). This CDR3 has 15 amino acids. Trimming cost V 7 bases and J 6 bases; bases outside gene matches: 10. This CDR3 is CASNPLAGGPGEQYF. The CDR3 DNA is TGTGCCAGCAACCCTCTAGCGGGAGGGCCCGGCGAGCAGTACTTC.

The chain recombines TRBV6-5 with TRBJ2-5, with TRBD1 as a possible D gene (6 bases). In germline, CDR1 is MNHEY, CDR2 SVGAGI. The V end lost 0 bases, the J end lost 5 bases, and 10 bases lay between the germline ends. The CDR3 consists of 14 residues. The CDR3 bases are TGTGCCAGCAGTTACTCGAACAGGGCGGAGACCCAGTACTTC. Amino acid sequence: CASSYSNRAETQYF.

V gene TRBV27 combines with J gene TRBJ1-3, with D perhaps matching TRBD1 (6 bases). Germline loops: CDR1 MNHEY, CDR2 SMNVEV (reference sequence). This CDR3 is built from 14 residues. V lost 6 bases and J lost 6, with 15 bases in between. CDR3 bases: TGTGCCAGCAGAGATCAAGGGGGTTCAAACACCATATATTTT. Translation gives CASRDQGGSNTIYF.

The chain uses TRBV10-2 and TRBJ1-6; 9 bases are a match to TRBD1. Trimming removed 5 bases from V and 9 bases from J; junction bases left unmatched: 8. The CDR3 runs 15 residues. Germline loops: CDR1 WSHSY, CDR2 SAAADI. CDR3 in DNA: TGCGCCAGCAGTTTCGGACAGGGGAGAGGTTCACCCCTCCACTTT. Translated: CASSFGQGRGSPLHF.

In nucleotides, the CDR3 is TGTGCCAGCTCTCCGGGGGACAGGGGCGAAAACGAGCAGTACTTC. This encodes CASSPGDRGENEQYF. This chain connects TRBV18 to TRBJ2-7; 10 nucleotides agree with TRBD1. Germline V lookup: CDR1 KGHSH, CDR2 LQKENI. This CDR3 spans 15 amino acids. With V trimmed by 6 bases and J by 5 bases, 10 bases remained unmatched.

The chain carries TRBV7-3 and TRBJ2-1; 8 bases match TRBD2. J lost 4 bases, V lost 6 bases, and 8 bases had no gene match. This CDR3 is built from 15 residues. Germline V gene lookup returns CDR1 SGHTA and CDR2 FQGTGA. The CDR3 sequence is CASSLSGSSYNEQFF. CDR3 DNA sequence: TGTGCCAGCAGTCTCAGCGGGAGCTCTTACAATGAGCAGTTCTTC.

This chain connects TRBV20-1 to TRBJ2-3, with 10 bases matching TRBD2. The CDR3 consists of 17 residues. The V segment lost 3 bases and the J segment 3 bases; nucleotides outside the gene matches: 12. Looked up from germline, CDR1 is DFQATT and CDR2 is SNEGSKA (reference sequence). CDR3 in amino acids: CSASVASGRVGTDTQYF. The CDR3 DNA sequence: TGCAGTGCTAGTGTGGCTAGCGGGAGAGTGGGGACAGATACGCAGTATTTT.

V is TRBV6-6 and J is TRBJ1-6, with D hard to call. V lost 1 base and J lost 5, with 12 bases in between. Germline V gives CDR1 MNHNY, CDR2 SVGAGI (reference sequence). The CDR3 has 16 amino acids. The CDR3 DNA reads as TGTGCCAGCAGTTACTTGGGAGGTTGGGATAATTCACCCCTCCACTTT. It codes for CASSYLGGWDNSPLHF.

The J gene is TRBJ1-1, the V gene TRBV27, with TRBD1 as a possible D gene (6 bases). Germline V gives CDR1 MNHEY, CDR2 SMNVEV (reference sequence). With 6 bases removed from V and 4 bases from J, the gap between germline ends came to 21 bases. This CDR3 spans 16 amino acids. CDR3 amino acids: CASSRALGGRVTEAFF. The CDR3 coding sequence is TGTGCCAGCAGCCGTGCCTTAGGGGGTAGGGTCACTGAAGCTTTCTTT.

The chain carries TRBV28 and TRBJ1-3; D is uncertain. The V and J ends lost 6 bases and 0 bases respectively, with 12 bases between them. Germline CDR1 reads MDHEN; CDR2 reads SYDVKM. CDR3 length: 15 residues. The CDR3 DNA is TGTGCCAGCAGGGGCGTCCGCATCTCTGGAAACACCATATATTTT. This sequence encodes CASRGVRISGNTIYF.

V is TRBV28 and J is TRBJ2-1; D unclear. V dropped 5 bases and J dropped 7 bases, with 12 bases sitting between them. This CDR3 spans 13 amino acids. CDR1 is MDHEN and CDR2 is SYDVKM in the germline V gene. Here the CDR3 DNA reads TGTGCCAGCAGTAGCCCCCCACCGAATGAGCAGTTCTTC. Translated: CASSSPPPNEQFF.

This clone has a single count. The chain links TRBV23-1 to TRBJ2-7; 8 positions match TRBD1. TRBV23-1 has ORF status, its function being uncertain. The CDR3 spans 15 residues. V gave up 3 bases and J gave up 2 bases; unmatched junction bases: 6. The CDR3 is CASSHPATGAYEQYF. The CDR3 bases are TGCGCCAGCAGTCACCCGGCGACAGGGGCCTACGAGCAGTACTTC.

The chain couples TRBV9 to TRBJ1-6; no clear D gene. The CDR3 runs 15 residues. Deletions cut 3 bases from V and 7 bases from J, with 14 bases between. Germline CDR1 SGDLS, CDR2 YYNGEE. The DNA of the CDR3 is TGTGCCAGCAGCGGAACTGCGGGATACAATTCACCCCTCCACTTT. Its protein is CASSGTAGYNSPLHF.

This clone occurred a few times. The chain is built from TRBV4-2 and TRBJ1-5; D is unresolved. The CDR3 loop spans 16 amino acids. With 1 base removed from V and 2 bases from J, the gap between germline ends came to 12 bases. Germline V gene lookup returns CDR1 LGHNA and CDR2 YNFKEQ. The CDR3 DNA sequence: TGTGCCAGCAGCCAAGTGGAGCTCGGGGGCAATCAGCCCCAGCATTTT. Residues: CASSQVELGGNQPQHF.

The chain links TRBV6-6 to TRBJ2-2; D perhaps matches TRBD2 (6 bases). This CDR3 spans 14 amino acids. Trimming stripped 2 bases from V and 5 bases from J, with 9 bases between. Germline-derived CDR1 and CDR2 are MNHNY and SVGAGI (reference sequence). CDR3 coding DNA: TGTGCCAGCAGTTACGAAGGGACTACCGGGGAGCTGTTTTTT. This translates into CASSYEGTTGELFF.

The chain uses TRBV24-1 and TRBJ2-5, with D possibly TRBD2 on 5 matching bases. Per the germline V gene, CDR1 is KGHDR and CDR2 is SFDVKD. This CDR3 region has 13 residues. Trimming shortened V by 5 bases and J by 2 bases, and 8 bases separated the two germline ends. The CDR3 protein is CATSGGGQETQYF. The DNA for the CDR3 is TGTGCCACCAGTGGAGGCGGGCAAGAGACCCAGTACTTC.

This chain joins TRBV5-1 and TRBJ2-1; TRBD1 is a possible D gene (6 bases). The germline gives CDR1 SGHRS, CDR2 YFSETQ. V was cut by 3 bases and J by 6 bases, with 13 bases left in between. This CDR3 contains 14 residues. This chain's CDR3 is CASSSTDSFNEQFF. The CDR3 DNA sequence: TGCGCCAGCAGCTCTACGGACAGCTTCAATGAGCAGTTCTTC.

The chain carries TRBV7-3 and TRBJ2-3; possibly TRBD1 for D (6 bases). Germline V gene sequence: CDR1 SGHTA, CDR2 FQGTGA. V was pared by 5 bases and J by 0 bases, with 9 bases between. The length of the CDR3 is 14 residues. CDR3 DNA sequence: TGTGCCAGCAGCGCAGGGGACAGCACAGATACGCAGTATTTT. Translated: CASSAGDSTDTQYF.

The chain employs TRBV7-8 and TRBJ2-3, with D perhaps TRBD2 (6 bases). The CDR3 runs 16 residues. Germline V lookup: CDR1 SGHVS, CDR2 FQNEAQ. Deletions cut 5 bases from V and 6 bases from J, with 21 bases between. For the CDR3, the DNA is TGTGCCAGCAGCCCATCCCGGACCGCGGGGAGGGATACGCAGTATTTT. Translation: CASSPSRTAGRDTQYF.